The rows below give T cell receptor beta chains drawn from one sample of a study of blood T cell repertoires in COVID-19. Produced via immunoSEQ multiplex PCR; TCRdb's table is partial and in-frame only. Of under 350,000 clones in the sample, roughly 87% were seen once. Material: peripheral blood. The receptor set was obtained from a human donor in a cohort sampled during active COVID-19. CDR3s include the opening cysteine and the closing phenylalanine or tryptophan. Fields, in order: D gene, V gene, J gene, clone size, CDR3 DNA, CDR3 protein. A D gene is named only where the DNA matches it firmly. Rows may omit the clone size; those that give it use once, few, many or a size class.

NA	TRBV12-3/TRBV12-4	TRBJ2-7	few	TGTGCCAGCGCCGAGGGTGGCCCCTACGAGCAGTACTTC	CASAEGGPYEQYF
TRBD1	TRBV3-1/TRBV3-2	TRBJ2-5	NA	TGTGCCAGCAGCCAAGGGGCAGGGGGTTGGGAGACCCAGTACTTC	CASSQGAGGWETQYF
TRBD1	TRBV11-2	TRBJ1-1	NA	TGTGCCAGCAGCCTTCAGGGGGCGCACACTGAAGCTTTCTTT	CASSLQGAHTEAFF
TRBD1	TRBV18	TRBJ2-2	NA	TGTGCCAGCTCAGTAGGGACAGGGAACACCGGGGAGCTGTTTTTT	CASSVGTGNTGELFF
TRBD1	TRBV19	TRBJ2-7	NA	TGTGCCAGTAGTGCCCCAGGACAGGGTGGGACCTACGAGCAGTACTTC	CASSAPGQGGTYEQYF
NA	TRBV27	TRBJ1-5	NA	TGTGCCAGCAGTCCCAGAAGGCGGTCCAATCAGCCCCAGCATTTT	CASSPRRRSNQPQHF
TRBD2	TRBV5-1	TRBJ2-4	NA	TGCGCCTCTCGACTAGCGGGAGCCCCCGAGGACATTCAGTACTTC	CASRLAGAPEDIQYF
NA	TRBV27	TRBJ2-2	once	TGTGCCAGCAGTTTTACAGGCGGGGAGCTGTTTTTT	CASSFTGGELFF
TRBD2	TRBV12-5	TRBJ2-3	NA	TGTGCTAGTGGTTTGGCCAGCGGGGGGCGCACAGATACGCAGTATTTT	CASGLASGGRTDTQYF
NA	TRBV18	TRBJ2-7	NA	TGTGCCAGCTCACCTGATGCGCAGGCTGGGCAGTACTTC	CASSPDAQAGQYF
TRBD2	TRBV5-4	TRBJ2-1	NA	TGTGCCAGCTCCAGTCTGGGACTAGCGGGAGGAAATGAGCAGTTCTTC	CASSSLGLAGGNEQFF
TRBD1	TRBV29-1	TRBJ1-1	NA	TGCAGCGGCCGGGACAGGGTAACTGAAGCTTTCTTT	CSGRDRVTEAFF
TRBD2	TRBV2	TRBJ2-3	NA	TGTGCCAGCAGCGATCCGGGACTAGCGCAGTATTTT	CASSDPGLAQYF
TRBD1	TRBV7-9	TRBJ2-7	once	TGTGCCAGCAGCCAGAACCAGGGGGCCGAGCAGTACTTC	CASSQNQGAEQYF
NA	TRBV6-2/TRBV6-3	TRBJ2-3	NA	TGTGCCAGCAGTTACTCCGGCGGGACGAGCACAGATACGCAGTATTTT	CASSYSGGTSTDTQYF
TRBD1	TRBV3-1/TRBV3-2	TRBJ1-4	once	TGTGCCAGCAGCCTCGGTCTTGTCTGGACAGGTTCGTTATCGGGTTCAAAACTGTTTTTT	CASSLGLVWTGSLSGSKLFF
NA	TRBV9	TRBJ1-3	NA	TGTGCCAGCAGCGTAGACAGGTTCTCTGGAAACACCATATATTTT	CASSVDRFSGNTIYF
TRBD2	TRBV4-3	TRBJ2-1	NA	TGCGCCAGCAGCCAAGGGCTAGCGGGAGGGGATGAGCAGTTCTTC	CASSQGLAGGDEQFF
TRBD1	TRBV18	TRBJ1-2	NA	TGTGCCAGCTCACTAACGTCGGGACAGGATTTCTATGGCTACACCTTC	CASSLTSGQDFYGYTF
TRBD1	TRBV4-3	TRBJ2-1	NA	TGCGCCAGCAGCCATATCAGGGGGACAAAATACAATGAGCAGTTCTTC	CASSHIRGTKYNEQFF
TRBD1	TRBV27	TRBJ2-7	NA	TGTGCCAGCAGTTTAGGGACAGGGGGCCGAGGGCAGTACTTC	CASSLGTGGRGQYF
TRBD1	TRBV28	TRBJ2-2	NA	TGTGCCAGCAGTCCCTCGGACAGGACAGGGTGGACCGGGGAGCTGTTTTTT	CASSPSDRTGWTGELFF
TRBD2	TRBV24-1	TRBJ2-5	NA	TGTGCCACCAGTGAACTCCATAGCGGGAAACACCAAGAGACCCAGTACTTC	CATSELHSGKHQETQYF
NA	TRBV28	TRBJ2-2	NA	TGTGCCAGCAGTCGAGGAGACACCGGGGAGCTGTTTTTT	CASSRGDTGELFF
NA	TRBV19	TRBJ2-6	NA	TGTGCCAGTAGTGTGACAGTCTCTGGGGCCAACGTCCTGACTTTC	CASSVTVSGANVLTF
TRBD2	TRBV9	TRBJ2-1	NA	TGTGCCAGCAGCGTAGTAGCGGGAGGGCCCTACAATGAGCAGTTCTTC	CASSVVAGGPYNEQFF
NA	TRBV5-1	TRBJ1-1	NA	TGCGCCAGCAGCTTGGAGCAGGGAGGCTTTAGTAGGCAGTTT	CASSLEQGGFSRQF
TRBD1	TRBV5-1	TRBJ2-2	once	TGCGCCAGCGCAACCGGGACAGGAAACACCGGGGAGCTGTTTTTT	CASATGTGNTGELFF
NA	TRBV15	TRBJ1-4	NA	TGTGCCACGGGGAGGCCGAATGAAAAACTGTTTTTT	CATGRPNEKLFF
NA	TRBV18	TRBJ1-3	NA	TGTGCCAGCTCACCCAGGCAGATGGCGGGCACCATATATTTT	CASSPRQMAGTIYF
NA	TRBV12-3/TRBV12-4	TRBJ1-2	once	TGTGCCAGCAAGAGGCTGAGGGGCTACACCTTC	CASKRLRGYTF
TRBD2	TRBV19	TRBJ2-2	once	TGTGCCAGTAAGACTAGCGGGAGAGGGGAGCTGTTTTTT	CASKTSGRGELFF
NA	TRBV11-2	TRBJ2-2	NA	TGTGCAACACGTGAATCAGGGGGGCCCACCGGGGAGCTGTTTTTT	CATRESGGPTGELFF
TRBD1	TRBV4-3	TRBJ1-2	few	TGCGCCAGCAGCCAAGCCCGGACAGGGGGCTATGGCTACACCTTC	CASSQARTGGYGYTF
TRBD2	TRBV20-1	TRBJ2-1	NA	TGCAGTGCTAGTCAGGGAGGGAATGAGCAGTTCTTC	CSASQGGNEQFF
NA	TRBV11-2	TRBJ1-2	few	TGTGCCAGCAGCCTCAGAGAGGGTTGGTCCTATGGCTACACCTTC	CASSLREGWSYGYTF
NA	TRBV3-1/TRBV3-2	TRBJ1-1	NA	TGTGCCAGCAGCCAAGATGGCGGAGGGGCTCTGAACACTGAAGCTTTCTTT	CASSQDGGGALNTEAFF
NA	TRBV25-1	TRBJ2-7	NA	TGTGCCAGCAGTGAATTGACTAGCTACGAGCAGTACTTC	CASSELTSYEQYF
NA	TRBV5-6	TRBJ2-5	NA	TGTGCCAGCAGCCCGATACTAGTTAAGGGGACCCAGTACTTC	CASSPILVKGTQYF
TRBD1	TRBV4-1	TRBJ1-2	NA	TGCGCCAGCAGCCAAGAAAACAGGGGGCAGTATGGCTACACCTTC	CASSQENRGQYGYTF
NA	TRBV27	TRBJ2-2	NA	TGTGCCAGCAGTTATCGGGCCGGGGAGCTGTTTTTT	CASSYRAGELFF
TRBD1	TRBV6-5	TRBJ1-2	NA	TGTGCCAGCAGTTCGTACAGGGGATCTAGCTATGGCTACACCTTC	CASSSYRGSSYGYTF
NA	TRBV6-1	TRBJ1-2	NA	TGTGCCAGCAGTGAGAGGGACTATGGCTACACCTTC	CASSERDYGYTF
TRBD1	TRBV7-8	TRBJ2-6	NA	TGTGCCAGCACCCCGGGACAGACCACCGGGGCCAACGTCCTGACTTTC	CASTPGQTTGANVLTF
TRBD1	TRBV3-1/TRBV3-2	TRBJ2-7	NA	TGTGCCAGCAGCCACAGGGGGCTCGAGCAGTACTTC	CASSHRGLEQYF
NA	TRBV4-2	TRBJ1-5	NA	TGTGCCAGCAGCCGTGAAGGGGATAGCAATCAGCCCCAGCATTTT	CASSREGDSNQPQHF
TRBD2	TRBV30	TRBJ2-2	NA	TGTGCCTGGTGGGGAGGCGGGAGAGGCGCCGGGGAGCTGTTTTTT	CAWWGGGRGAGELFF
TRBD1	TRBV5-1	TRBJ1-1	NA	TGCGCCAGCAGTTCAGGGGGGTTTGAAGCTTTCTTT	CASSSGGFEAFF
NA	TRBV9	TRBJ1-2	NA	TGTGCCAGCAGCGTAGGGGCAGGGGGCTACACCTTC	CASSVGAGGYTF
NA	TRBV27	TRBJ2-7	NA	TGTGCCAGCTGTTCATCTAGCAGCGCCTACGAGCAGTACTTC	CASCSSSSAYEQYF
TRBD1	TRBV6-5	TRBJ2-2	NA	TGTGCCAGCAGTTACCAACAGGGGGCGACCGGGGAGCTGTTTTTT	CASSYQQGATGELFF
NA	TRBV19	TRBJ1-2	NA	TGTGCCAGTAGTATAGGAACCCAACTGTATGGCTACACCTTC	CASSIGTQLYGYTF
TRBD1	TRBV5-1	TRBJ2-1	NA	TGCGCCAGCAGCTTGGCGACAGGGGAGCAGTTCTTC	CASSLATGEQFF
TRBD2	TRBV6-5	TRBJ2-5	NA	TGTGCCAGCAGTTCCGGACTAGCGGGGGGCCAAGAGACCCAGTACTTC	CASSSGLAGGQETQYF
NA	TRBV7-2	TRBJ1-1	few	TGTGCCAGCAGCTCTTCAGGGAACACTGAAGCTTTCTTT	CASSSSGNTEAFF
TRBD1	TRBV24-1	TRBJ2-4	NA	TGTGCCACCAGTGATTCAGGGGGCAAAAACATTCAGTACTTC	CATSDSGGKNIQYF
NA	TRBV18	TRBJ2-5	once	TGTGCCACCAACCCCGGGCAGGGCTCGTACCAAGAGACCCAGTACTTC	CATNPGQGSYQETQYF
NA	TRBV11-2	TRBJ1-1	NA	TGTGCCAGCAGCTTAAAGAGGAACACTGAAGCTTTCTTT	CASSLKRNTEAFF
TRBD1	TRBV28	TRBJ2-3	NA	TGTGCCACCTATCCCGTGGGACAGGGGGCTGACACAGATACGCAGTATTTT	CATYPVGQGADTDTQYF